Listed below are T cell receptor beta chains from one sample, sequenced in a study of post-analysis software for immune sequencing data. TCRdb processed the PCR reads anew with MiXCR; each CDR3 protein has one entry. The table records about 460,000 distinct CDR3 sequences, around 40% of them present only once. Source material: blood. These receptors came from a girl aged 10-17 years with multiple sclerosis. CDR3s include the opening cysteine and the closing phenylalanine or tryptophan. A D gene is named only where the DNA matches it firmly. Part of the rows lack a size; the others show once, few, many or a class for expanded clones.

TRBJ2-7	NA	NA	TRBV28	CASSLFAGREQYF	TGTGCCAGCAGTTTATTTGCAGGGCGCGAGCAGTACTTC
TRBJ2-1	NA	TRBD1	TRBV20-1	CSAIRDRAYNEQFF	TGCAGTGCTATCCGGGACAGGGCCTACAATGAGCAGTTCTTC
TRBJ2-1	NA	TRBD2	TRBV5-1	CASSFEGAGEYNEQFF	TGCGCCAGCAGCTTCGAGGGAGCGGGAGAATACAATGAGCAGTTCTTC
TRBJ2-3	many	NA	TRBV5-1	CASSFSGGTDTQYF	TGCGCCAGCAGCTTCTCCGGCGGCACAGATACGCAGTATTTT
TRBJ2-5	NA	TRBD2	TRBV28	CASSLYGGRGSHGQYF	TGTGCCAGCAGTTTATACGGCGGGAGGGGTTCACACGGGCAGTACTTC
TRBJ2-7	NA	TRBD2	TRBV20-1	CSAYISGSSYEQYF	TGCAGTGCTTATATTAGCGGGAGTTCCTACGAGCAGTACTTC
TRBJ2-7	NA	TRBD1	TRBV5-1	CASSLTGGAVDEQYF	TGCGCCAGCAGCCTGACAGGGGGCGCGGTGGACGAGCAGTACTTC
TRBJ2-7	NA	NA	TRBV6-6	CASSWQSSSYEQYF	TGTGCCAGCAGTTGGCAGTCCAGCTCCTACGAGCAGTACTTC
TRBJ2-1	NA	TRBD2	TRBV2	CASSDGLAGGAEQFF	TGTGCCAGCAGTGATGGTCTAGCGGGAGGCGCTGAGCAGTTCTTC
TRBJ2-7	few	NA	TRBV7-6	CASSLESVTYEQYF	TGTGCCAGCAGCTTGGAGTCAGTAACCTACGAGCAGTACTTC
TRBJ2-7	NA	TRBD2	TRBV11-2	CASSPRLAGGHYEQYF	TGTGCCAGCAGCCCCCGACTAGCGGGAGGCCACTACGAGCAGTACTTC
TRBJ1-1	NA	NA	TRBV5-1	CASSQTAQQWNTEAFF	TGCGCCAGCAGCCAAACGGCTCAACAGTGGAACACTGAAGCTTTCTTT
TRBJ2-3	few	TRBD2	TRBV7-6	CASSPNTIYSGSVTQYF	TGTGCCAGCAGCCCCAATACCATTTATAGCGGGAGTGTTACGCAGTATTTT
TRBJ1-1	NA	NA	TRBV20-1	CSARLGGGDTEAFF	TGCAGTGCTAGGCTTGGGGGGGGAGACACTGAAGCTTTCTTT
TRBJ2-1	NA	TRBD2	TRBV3-1	CASSQEQWTSSLNEQFF	TGTGCCAGCAGCCAAGAACAGTGGACTAGCTCCCTAAATGAGCAGTTCTTC
TRBJ1-2	NA	NA	TRBV20-1	CSATDRSNAGYTF	TGCAGTGCTACCGACAGATCAAACGCTGGCTACACCTTC
TRBJ2-1	NA	TRBD1	TRBV7-2	CASMIGGLHREQFF	TGTGCCAGCATGATAGGGGGCCTCCATCGCGAGCAGTTCTTC
TRBJ2-1	NA	NA	TRBV5-6	CASSLPLARYNEQFF	TGTGCCAGCAGCTTACCTTTGGCGAGATACAATGAGCAGTTCTTC
TRBJ2-3	NA	TRBD1	TRBV15	CATSRGDRGPTDTQYF	TGTGCCACCAGCAGAGGGGACAGGGGTCCTACAGATACGCAGTATTTT
TRBJ2-5	NA	NA	TRBV10-2	CASSEFSREETQYF	TGCGCCAGCAGTGAATTTAGCAGGGAGGAGACCCAGTACTTC
TRBJ1-2	NA	NA	TRBV10-3	CAISDQPPGYSGYTF	TGTGCCATCAGTGACCAACCGCCCGGGTACAGTGGCTACACCTTC
TRBJ1-1	NA	TRBD1	TRBV5-1	CASSWGTGPTEAFF	TGCGCCAGCAGCTGGGGGACAGGACCTACTGAAGCTTTCTTT
TRBJ2-5	NA	NA	TRBV20-1	CSARPRETQYF	TGCAGTGCTAGACCCCGAGAGACCCAGTACTTC
TRBJ2-7	NA	TRBD2	TRBV7-2	CASRKLAGGFYEQYF	TGTGCCAGCAGAAAGCTAGCGGGAGGTTTCTACGAGCAGTACTTC